This TCR beta chain was retrieved from a study of shared clonotypes between healthy human individuals. Study-level results: Sequencing of the sorted subsets was shown by rarefaction to be incomplete despite large depth. Four donors held about 5% of naive CD4 clonotypes in common. Tissue TCR repertoires likely differ from these blood-only repertoires.

Germline V gene data show CDR1 as MGHDK and CDR2 as SYGVNS. The CDR3 extends over 11 amino acids. V gave up 6 bases and J gave up 7 bases, with 9 bases separating them. Generated by immunoSEQ multiplex PCR, the TCRdb table keeps only in-frame clones and is missing some. The repertoire has about a million clones, 60% to 80% of them found once; the top ten carry nearly 1.5%. By sample share, this clone is medium-sized. Its antigen is unknown. In the same sample, other DNA sequences code for this CDR3. Donors included only healthy HIV-negative adults lacking recent acute infections or vaccinations. The TCR comes from a man between 18 and 29 years old in good health. The sequenced material came from memory CD4+ T cells sorted from blood. Subset specified: CD45RA-negative fraction. The rearrangement uses TRBV25-1 and TRBJ2-5, with D tentatively TRBD2 (6 bases). This CDR3 reads CASSPGGTQYF. Here the CDR3 DNA reads TGTGCCAGCAGCCCCGGGGGGACCCAGTACTTC.